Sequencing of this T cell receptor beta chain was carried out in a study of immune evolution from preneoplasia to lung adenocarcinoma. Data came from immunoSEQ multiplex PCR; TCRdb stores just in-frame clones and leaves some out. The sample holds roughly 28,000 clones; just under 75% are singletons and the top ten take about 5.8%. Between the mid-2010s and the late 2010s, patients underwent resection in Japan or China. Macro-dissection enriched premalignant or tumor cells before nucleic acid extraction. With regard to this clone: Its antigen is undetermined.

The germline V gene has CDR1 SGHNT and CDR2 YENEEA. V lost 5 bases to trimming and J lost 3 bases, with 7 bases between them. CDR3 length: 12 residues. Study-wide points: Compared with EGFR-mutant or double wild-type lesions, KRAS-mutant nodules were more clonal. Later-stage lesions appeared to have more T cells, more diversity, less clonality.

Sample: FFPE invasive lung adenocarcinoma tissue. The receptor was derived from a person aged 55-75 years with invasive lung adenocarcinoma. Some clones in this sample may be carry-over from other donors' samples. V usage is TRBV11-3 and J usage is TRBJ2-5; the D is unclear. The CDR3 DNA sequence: TGTGCCAGCAGCGCGTCGAAAGAGACCCAGTACTTC. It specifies CASSASKETQYF.